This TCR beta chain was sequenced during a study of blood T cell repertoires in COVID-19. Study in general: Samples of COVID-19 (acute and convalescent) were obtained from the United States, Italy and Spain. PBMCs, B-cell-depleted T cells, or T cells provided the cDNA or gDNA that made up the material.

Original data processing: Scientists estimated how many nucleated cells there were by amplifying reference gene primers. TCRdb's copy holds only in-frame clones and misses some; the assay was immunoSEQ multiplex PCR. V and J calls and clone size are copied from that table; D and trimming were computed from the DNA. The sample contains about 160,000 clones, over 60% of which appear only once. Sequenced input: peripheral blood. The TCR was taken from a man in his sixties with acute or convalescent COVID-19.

CDR3 region: CASSYNPRRNGGTDTQYF. The CDR3 DNA sequence: TGTGCCAGCAGTTACAACCCCCGGCGGAATGGAGGCACAGATACGCAGTATTTT. V is TRBV6-2 or TRBV6-3 and J is TRBJ2-3, with D hard to call. The germline V and J ends were trimmed by 2 bases and 1 base, with 19 bases remaining between them. The germline V gene encodes CDR1 MNHEY and CDR2 SVGEGT. This CDR3 spans 18 amino acids.